The next 7 T cell receptor beta chains were all read from a single sample in a study of blood T cell repertoires in COVID-19. Profiled with immunoSEQ multiplex PCR; TCRdb holds only in-frame clones, not every one. The data show 190,000 or so clones, with 94% seen just once and about 0.8% held by the top ten. The sequenced material came from peripheral blood. These TCRs come from a man aged 25-45 years with COVID-19, enrolled during active disease.

This sequence joins TRBV19 and TRBJ1-6; the D gene is possibly TRBD1 (5 bases). Looked up from germline, CDR1 is LNHDA and CDR2 is SQIVND (reference sequence). The CDR3 runs to 16 residues. V shed 11 bases and J shed 4 bases, with 21 bases lying between them. The DNA of the CDR3 is TGTGCCTCATCCCTCGGGGGTCAGTCTTATAATTCACCCCTCCACTTT. This sequence encodes CASSLGGQSYNSPLHF.

This clone occurred once. The chain carries TRBV30 and TRBJ1-2; D is possibly TRBD1 (6 bases). Trimming stripped 8 bases from V and 2 bases from J, with 27 bases between. The CDR3 spans 17 residues. Germline lookup yields CDR1 GTSNPN and CDR2 SVGIG (reference sequence). Written as DNA, the CDR3 is TGTGCCGGTTGGGCCGTTGGGGGCGGGAGAATAAACTATGGCTACACCTTC. It translates to CAGWAVGGGRINYGYTF.

The chain uses TRBV4-1 and TRBJ1-5; 11 bases align to TRBD1. The junction had 10 bases not matched to a gene; V was cut back by 3 bases and J by 6 bases. CDR1 MGHRA and CDR2 YSYEKL come from the germline V gene. CDR3 length: 17 residues. The CDR3 sequence is CASSQQTGTGGRQPQHF. CDR3 bases: TGCGCCAGCAGCCAGCAGACCGGGACAGGGGGTCGTCAGCCCCAGCATTTT.

The chain is built from TRBV6-5 and TRBJ1-2; D is ambiguous. The ends were cut back, 4 bases at V and 8 bases at J, with 14 bases in the middle. Germline CDR1 reads MNHEY; CDR2 reads SVGAGI. The CDR3 is 13 amino acids. The CDR3 region has the DNA TGTGCCAGCAGTTTCAGGTTGGGGAGCGGCTACACCTTC. Residues: CASSFRLGSGYTF.

The J gene is TRBJ1-5, the V gene TRBV18, with TRBD1 as a possible D gene (5 bases). CDR1 and CDR2 from the germline V gene are KGHSH and LQKENI. Between the trimmed V and J ends, which lost 0 bases and 2 bases, there was a span of 17 bases. This CDR3 spans 18 amino acids. In nucleotides, the CDR3 is TGTGCCAGCTCACCACCGGGGCGGGGGTTGGATGGCAATCAGCCCCAGCATTTT. The encoded protein is CASSPPGRGLDGNQPQHF. The variable domain in full, completed from reference TRBV18 and TRBJ1-5, reads NAGVMQNPRHLVRRRGQEARLRCSPMKGHSHVYWYRQLPEEGLKFMVYLQKENIIDESGMPKERFSAEFPKEGPSILRIQQVVRGDSAAYFCASSPPGRGLDGNQPQHFGDGTRLSIL.

The CDR3 loop is CASSQDSIWAQYF. As DNA, the CDR3 is TGTGCCAGCAGCCAAGATAGCATCTGGGCCCAGTACTTC. V usage is TRBV3-1 (or the pseudogene TRBV3-2) and J usage is TRBJ2-5; no clear D. V was pared by 0 bases and J by 9 bases, with 11 bases between. This CDR3 has 13 amino acids. CDR1 and CDR2 from the germline V gene are LGHDT and YNNKEL (reference sequence).

The rearrangement joins TRBV7-6 to TRBJ1-6; D is perhaps TRBD1 (5 bases). The CDR3 is made up of 15 amino acids. V was pared by 1 base and J by 8 bases, with 12 bases between. Germline V gives CDR1 SGHVS, CDR2 FNYEAQ. CDR3 amino acids: CASSLDSGLDSPLHF. For the CDR3, the DNA is TGTGCCAGCAGCTTAGATTCAGGGTTGGATTCACCCCTCCACTTT.